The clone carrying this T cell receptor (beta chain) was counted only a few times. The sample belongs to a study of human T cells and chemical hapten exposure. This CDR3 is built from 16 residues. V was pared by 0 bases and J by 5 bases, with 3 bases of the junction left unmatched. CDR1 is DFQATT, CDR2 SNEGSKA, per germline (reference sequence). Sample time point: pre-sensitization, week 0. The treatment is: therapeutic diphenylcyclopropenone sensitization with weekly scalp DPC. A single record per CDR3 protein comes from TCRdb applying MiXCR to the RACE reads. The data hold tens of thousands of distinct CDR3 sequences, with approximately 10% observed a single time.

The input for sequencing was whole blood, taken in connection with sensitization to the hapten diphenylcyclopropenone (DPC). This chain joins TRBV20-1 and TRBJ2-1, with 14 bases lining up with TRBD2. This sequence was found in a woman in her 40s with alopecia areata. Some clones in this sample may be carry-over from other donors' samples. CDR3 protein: CSAREGLAGADNEQFF. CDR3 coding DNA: TGCAGTGCTAGAGAGGGACTAGCGGGAGCAGACAATGAGCAGTTCTTC.